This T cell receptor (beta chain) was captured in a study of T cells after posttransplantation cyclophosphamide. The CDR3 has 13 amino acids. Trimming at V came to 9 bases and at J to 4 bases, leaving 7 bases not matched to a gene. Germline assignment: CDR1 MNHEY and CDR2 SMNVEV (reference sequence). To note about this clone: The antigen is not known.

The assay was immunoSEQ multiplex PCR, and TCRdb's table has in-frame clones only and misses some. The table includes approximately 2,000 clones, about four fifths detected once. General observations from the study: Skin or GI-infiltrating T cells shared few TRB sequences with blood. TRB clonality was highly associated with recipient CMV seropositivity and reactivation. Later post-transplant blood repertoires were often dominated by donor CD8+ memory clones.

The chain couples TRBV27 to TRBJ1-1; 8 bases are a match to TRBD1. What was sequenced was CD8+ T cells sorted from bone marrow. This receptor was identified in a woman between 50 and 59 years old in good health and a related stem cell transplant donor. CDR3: CASWTGWTTEAFF. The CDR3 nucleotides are TGTGCCAGTTGGACAGGGTGGACCACTGAAGCTTTCTTT.